These 6 T cell receptor beta chains share one sample of origin, sequenced in a study of T cell clonality in common variable immunodeficiency. Overall study findings and caveats: Reportedly, TCR beta sequences from common variable immunodeficiency showed fewer deletions and N-nucleotide insertions.

Their target antigens are unknown. This table comes from immunoSEQ multiplex PCR, and its TCRdb copy is limited to in-frame clones, with some not included. This sample comprises 25,000 or so clones, none seen once only. The sample taken for sequencing was peripheral blood mononuclear cells. The receptors shown here come from a human donor with common variable immunodeficiency.

In its sample, this clone was seen a few times. The read terminates 3 residues before the CDR3 end, so the remaining end is supplied by the germline J gene. The chain has TRBV7-2 and TRBJ1-5; 9 nucleotides line up with TRBD1. Germline assignment: CDR1 SGHTA and CDR2 FQGNSA. Unmatched junction bases numbered 3, after V lost 2 bases and J lost 7 bases. The CDR3 runs 14 residues. CDR3 in amino acids: CASSLRQGDQPQHF. The CDR3 bases that were read are TGTGCCAGCAGCTTAAGACAGGGGGACCAGCCC.

This clone was seen only a few times. The covered CDR3 bases are TGTGCCTGGAGTGTATATCTCAGGGGGAGGACTGAA. Translating gives CAWSVYLRGRTE. The full-length CDR3 reads as CAWSVYLRGRTEAFF. V gene TRBV30 combines with J gene TRBJ1-1; 7 bases align to TRBD1. With the read ending 3 residues before the CDR3 end, the germline J gene is used to fill in that end. Looked up from germline, CDR1 is GTSNPN and CDR2 is SVGIG (reference sequence). Trimming took 0 bases from V and 5 from J; bases not matched to a gene: 9. The CDR3 runs 15 residues. Full variable domain (outside the CDR3, taken from reference TRBV30 and TRBJ1-1): SQTIHQWPATLVQPVGSPLSLECTVEGTSNPNLYWYRQAAGRGLQLLFYSVGIGQISSEVPQNLSASRPQDRQFILSSKKLLLSDSGFYLCAWSVYLRGRTEAFFGQGTRLTVV.

In this sample, this clone turned up many times. The read stops 3 residues short of the end of the CDR3; the missing end is completed from the germline J gene. V gene TRBV12-3 or TRBV12-4 combines with J gene TRBJ2-3; 14 bases match TRBD2. The CDR3 contains 16 residues. After removal of 5 bases from V and 6 bases from J, the junction contained 7 bases not matched to a gene. The CDR3 is CASSPTSGGAGDTQYF. The covered CDR3 bases are TGTGCCAGCAGTCCGACTAGCGGGGGGGCAGGGGATACG.

This clone is medium-sized. From the germline J gene comes the end of the CDR3, since the read stops 3 residues before it. The chain has TRBV9 and TRBJ2-1, with D perhaps matching TRBD2 (6 bases). V lost 0 bases to trimming and J lost 5 bases, with 12 bases between them. Looked up from germline, CDR1 is SGDLS and CDR2 is YYNGEE. CDR3 size: 15 residues. Incomplete CDR3 DNA: TGTGCCAGCAGCGTAGCCGGGGGACCTAACAATGAG. It translates to CASSVAGGPNNE. The whole CDR3 is CASSVAGGPNNEQFF.

This clone is judged medium-sized. The missing CDR3 end, 3 residues past where the read stops, is filled in from the germline J gene. The genes are TRBV18 and TRBJ2-5; 10 nucleotides align to TRBD2. From germline, CDR1 is KGHSH and CDR2 LQKENI. The V segment lost 0 bases and the J segment 4 bases; nucleotides outside the gene matches: 8. The CDR3 length is 17 residues. Partial CDR3 DNA: TGTGCCAGCTCACCACCGGGGGGCAGGACTAGCGGAGAGACC. Amino acid sequence: CASSPPGGRTSGET. The CDR3 as a whole reads CASSPPGGRTSGETQYF.

Comment on this clone: The read halts 3 residues ahead of the CDR3 end, with the missing end drawn from the germline J gene. This sample includes further DNA sequences coding for the same CDR3. The chain combines TRBV18 with TRBJ1-2, with 9 bases lining up with TRBD1. V dropped 3 bases and J dropped 6; count of bases not matched to a gene: 2. CDR1 KGHSH and CDR2 LQKENI come from the germline V gene. This CDR3 has 13 residues. The CDR3 region is CASSPGQGDGYTF. The sequenced part of the CDR3 DNA is TGTGCCAGCTCACCGGGACAGGGTGATGGC. Full variable domain (remainder filled in from reference TRBV18 and TRBJ1-2): NAGVMQNPRHLVRRRGQEARLRCSPMKGHSHVYWYRQLPEEGLKFMVYLQKENIIDESGMPKERFSAEFPKEGPSILRIQQVVRGDSAAYFCASSPGQGDGYTFGSGTRLTVV.